This is a list of T cell receptor beta chains from one sample in a study of blood T cell repertoires in COVID-19. Sequenced by immunoSEQ multiplex PCR; TCRdb stores in-frame clones only, minus some. The sample has 150,000 to 160,000 clones, approximately 82% seen once. Sample: peripheral blood. The receptor source for this set is a woman aged 50 to 60 with acute or convalescent COVID-19. CDR3s include the opening cysteine and the closing phenylalanine or tryptophan. Each record gives: CDR3 DNA, CDR3 protein, D gene, J gene, V gene, clone size. D genes are given only for firm matches. Expanded clones are given a class, and other clones once, few, many or no size at all.

DNA: TGTGCCAGCAGCCGCCCAGGGGGACAGCCCCAGCATTTT; CDR3: CASSRPGGQPQHF; D: TRBD1; J: TRBJ1-5; V: TRBV27; size: -
DNA: TGCAGTGCTAGTCCGGGAAATCAGCCCCAGCATTTT; CDR3: CSASPGNQPQHF; D: -; J: TRBJ1-5; V: TRBV20-1; size: -
DNA: TGTGCCAGCAGCTTGGTCGGTCGCGGGAGCAATGAGCAGTTCTTC; CDR3: CASSLVGRGSNEQFF; D: TRBD2; J: TRBJ2-1; V: TRBV5-4; size: -
DNA: TGTGCCAGCAGTCCTACAGGGGGAGGAAACACTGAAGCTTTCTTT; CDR3: CASSPTGGGNTEAFF; D: TRBD1; J: TRBJ1-1; V: TRBV6-5; size: -
DNA: TGTGCCAGTAGTATCGAAGACAGACCATATAGCAATCAGCCCCAGCATTTT; CDR3: CASSIEDRPYSNQPQHF; D: -; J: TRBJ1-5; V: TRBV19; size: -
DNA: TGCGCCAGCAGCTTAGGGGTACAGGGGAACCTCGAGCAGTACTTC; CDR3: CASSLGVQGNLEQYF; D: TRBD1; J: TRBJ2-7; V: TRBV5-1; size: once
DNA: TGTGCCAGCAGCTTCGACAGGGGTGGCGATGAGCAGTTCTTC; CDR3: CASSFDRGGDEQFF; D: TRBD1; J: TRBJ2-1; V: TRBV7-2; size: few
DNA: TGTGCCAGCAGCCAACAGGGCCCCCTCTCCTACAATGAGCAGTTCTTC; CDR3: CASSQQGPLSYNEQFF; D: -; J: TRBJ2-1; V: TRBV14; size: -
DNA: TGTGCCAGCAGCGTCTATCCAGATACGCAGTATTTT; CDR3: CASSVYPDTQYF; D: -; J: TRBJ2-3; V: TRBV9; size: -
DNA: TGTGCCAGCTCACTGGGGCCCGCCCAGCTGGCGGGAGTAGGCGAGCAGTACTTC; CDR3: CASSLGPAQLAGVGEQYF; D: TRBD2; J: TRBJ2-7; V: TRBV18; size: -
DNA: TGCAGTGCTAGTCCTACCGCCGGCCCGACAGGGGGCAAATCACCCCTCCACTTT; CDR3: CSASPTAGPTGGKSPLHF; D: TRBD1; J: TRBJ1-6; V: TRBV20-1; size: -
DNA: TGTGCCAGCAGTCCGGGACAGGGGGCCGGTGGCTACACCTTC; CDR3: CASSPGQGAGGYTF; D: TRBD1; J: TRBJ1-2; V: TRBV6-5; size: -
DNA: TGTGCCACCAGTGATCCCAGCGGGAGGGGGGCTGATGAGCAGTTCTTC; CDR3: CATSDPSGRGADEQFF; D: TRBD2; J: TRBJ2-1; V: TRBV24-1; size: -
DNA: TGTGCCAGCAGTAACCCGGGGACTATAGCGGGAGGCTACACCTTC; CDR3: CASSNPGTIAGGYTF; D: -; J: TRBJ1-2; V: TRBV27; size: -
DNA: TGTGCCAGCTCACCGGGACAGTACCCTTACGAGCAGTACTTC; CDR3: CASSPGQYPYEQYF; D: TRBD1; J: TRBJ2-7; V: TRBV18; size: -
DNA: TGTGCCAGCCGCCCTCAGGGGGCGATAGGCTACACCTTC; CDR3: CASRPQGAIGYTF; D: TRBD1; J: TRBJ1-2; V: TRBV28; size: few
DNA: TGCGCCAGCAGCCAAGCGCGCCTAGCGGGGGTAGATACGCAGTATTTT; CDR3: CASSQARLAGVDTQYF; D: TRBD2; J: TRBJ2-3; V: TRBV4-3; size: -
DNA: TGCGCCAGCAGCTTAGGACAGGGTGCCCAAGAGACCCAGTACTTC; CDR3: CASSLGQGAQETQYF; D: TRBD1; J: TRBJ2-5; V: TRBV5-1; size: -
DNA: TGTGCCAGCAGTGACTCGAGGCGCATCACTGAAGCTTTCTTT; CDR3: CASSDSRRITEAFF; D: -; J: TRBJ1-1; V: TRBV2; size: -
DNA: TGTGCCAGCAGCCCGGGGGGGTATAGAGCCGGGGAGCTGTTTTTT; CDR3: CASSPGGYRAGELFF; D: TRBD2; J: TRBJ2-2; V: TRBV11-1; size: -
DNA: TGTGCCAGCAGCTACTTACAGGGGGCGGCTTCTGGGGCCAACGTCCTGACTTTC; CDR3: CASSYLQGAASGANVLTF; D: TRBD1; J: TRBJ2-6; V: TRBV7-9; size: -
DNA: TGTGCCAGCAGCGTGGGACAGGGCCATTATAACTATGGCTACACCTTC; CDR3: CASSVGQGHYNYGYTF; D: TRBD1; J: TRBJ1-2; V: TRBV9; size: once
DNA: TGTGCCAGCAGCTCAGATGGGGGCTGTAATTCACCCCTCCACTTT; CDR3: CASSSDGGCNSPLHF; D: -; J: TRBJ1-6; V: TRBV7-2; size: -
DNA: TGTGCCAGACAGGGTTCCTCCTACGAGCAGTACTTC; CDR3: CARQGSSYEQYF; D: -; J: TRBJ2-7; V: TRBV19; size: -
DNA: TGTGCCAGCAGCCAAGCGTCAGCGGGAGGAACAGATACGCAGTATTTT; CDR3: CASSQASAGGTDTQYF; D: TRBD2; J: TRBJ2-3; V: TRBV4-2; size: -
DNA: TGCAGCGCCCGGGACACTCCCACAGATACGCAGTATTTT; CDR3: CSARDTPTDTQYF; D: -; J: TRBJ2-3; V: TRBV29-1; size: -
DNA: TGTGCCAGCACCGGACAGGTCCAATATGGCTACACCTTC; CDR3: CASTGQVQYGYTF; D: TRBD1; J: TRBJ1-2; V: TRBV7-2; size: -
DNA: TGTGCCAGCTCACCTTCTTCTAGGGGGGGGAACACTGAAGCTTTCTTT; CDR3: CASSPSSRGGNTEAFF; D: -; J: TRBJ1-1; V: TRBV18; size: -
DNA: TGTGCCAGCAGTTCCGCCGGGACAGGGGGCTACGAGCAGTACTTC; CDR3: CASSSAGTGGYEQYF; D: TRBD1; J: TRBJ2-7; V: TRBV6-2/TRBV6-3; size: -
DNA: TGTGCCAGCAGCCCGACTAGCTCCACAGATACGCAGTATTTT; CDR3: CASSPTSSTDTQYF; D: TRBD2; J: TRBJ2-3; V: TRBV7-9; size: -
DNA: TGTGCCAGCAGGGGGCTCTCGAATCAGCCCCAGCATTTT; CDR3: CASRGLSNQPQHF; D: -; J: TRBJ1-5; V: TRBV12-3/TRBV12-4; size: -
DNA: TGTGCCAGCCCATCCCAGCGGGAACCCTACAATGAGCAGTTCTTC; CDR3: CASPSQREPYNEQFF; D: TRBD2; J: TRBJ2-1; V: TRBV27; size: -
DNA: TGCGCCAGCAGGTTTGGTAGCGGGGGCCAAGAGACCCAGTACTTC; CDR3: CASRFGSGGQETQYF; D: TRBD2; J: TRBJ2-5; V: TRBV5-1; size: -
DNA: TGTGCCAGCAGCTTGGACGCGGGAGAAGAGACCCAGTACTTC; CDR3: CASSLDAGEETQYF; D: TRBD2; J: TRBJ2-5; V: TRBV5-6; size: -
DNA: TGTGCCAGCAGCTTAGGGGGGCCGGGTGGCACCATATATTTT; CDR3: CASSLGGPGGTIYF; D: -; J: TRBJ1-3; V: TRBV7-2; size: -
DNA: TGCGCCAGCAGCCCGGGGACTCCCGGGGCCGGGGAGCTGTTTTTT; CDR3: CASSPGTPGAGELFF; D: -; J: TRBJ2-2; V: TRBV5-1; size: -
DNA: TGTGCCAGTAGTACGGGACAGGGAGAAGAGACCCAGTACTTC; CDR3: CASSTGQGEETQYF; D: TRBD1; J: TRBJ2-5; V: TRBV19; size: many
DNA: TGTGCCAGCAGTCGGGACAGGGGAGTCACCGGGGAGCTGTTTTTT; CDR3: CASSRDRGVTGELFF; D: TRBD1; J: TRBJ2-2; V: TRBV2; size: -
DNA: TGCAGCGTGAACGGACTAGCGGAGAGGAATGAGCAGTTCTTC; CDR3: CSVNGLAERNEQFF; D: TRBD2; J: TRBJ2-1; V: TRBV29-1; size: -